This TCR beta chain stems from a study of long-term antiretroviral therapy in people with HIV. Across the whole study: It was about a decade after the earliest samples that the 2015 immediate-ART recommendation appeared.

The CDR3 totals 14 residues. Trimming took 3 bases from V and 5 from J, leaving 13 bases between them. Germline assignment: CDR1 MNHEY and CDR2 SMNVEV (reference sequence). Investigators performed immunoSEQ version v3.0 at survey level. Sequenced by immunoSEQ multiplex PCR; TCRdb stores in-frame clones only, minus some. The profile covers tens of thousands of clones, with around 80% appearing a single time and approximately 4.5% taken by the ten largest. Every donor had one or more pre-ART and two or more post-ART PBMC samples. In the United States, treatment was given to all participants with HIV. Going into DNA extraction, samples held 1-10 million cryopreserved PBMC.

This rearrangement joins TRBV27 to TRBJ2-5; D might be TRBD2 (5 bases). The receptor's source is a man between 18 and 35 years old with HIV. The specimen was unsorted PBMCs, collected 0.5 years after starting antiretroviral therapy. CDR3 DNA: TGTGCCAGCAGTTTGGGCGGGCAGGCGGAGACCCAGTACTTC. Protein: CASSLGGQAETQYF.